Below are 21 T cell receptor beta chains sequenced from a single sample in a study of T cells expressing NK-cell markers (dated by TCRdb to 2020 to 2021). Library preparation employed 5' RACE. Sequencing took place on an Illumina HiSeq 2000. After the reads were reprocessed by TCRdb, one entry was made per CDR3 protein sequence, with no DNA. In this sample's table one finds more than 400,000 distinct CDR3 sequences. Of the sample, 7.3% falls within the top ten clones. Source material: blood T cells: a sorted CD56 or NKG2C T cell subset, CD4+ or CD8+ T cells, or bulk PBMC T cells (not recorded which). These receptors were taken from a woman between 18 and 70 years old in good health.

The rearrangement uses TRBV27 and TRBJ2-7; TCRdb names TRBD1, which stays unverified in the absence of DNA. The CDR3 is made up of 14 amino acids. Germline V gene sequence: CDR1 MNHEY, CDR2 SMNVEV (reference sequence). The CDR3 sequence: CASSLVQGWYEQYF.

This chain joins TRBV6-5 and TRBJ2-7; TCRdb's D gene call, TRBD1, goes unchecked for lack of DNA. The CDR3 sequence is 16 residues long. Germline loops: CDR1 MNHEY, CDR2 SVGAGI. The CDR3 reads CASSYSGGGYSYEQYF.

The chain is built from TRBV11-2 and TRBJ2-5; TCRdb designates TRBD1, a call that cannot be tested without DNA. Looked up from germline, CDR1 is SGHAT and CDR2 is FQNNGV. CDR3 length: 17 amino acids. The CDR3 is CASSFRLAGSPLGTQYF.

The V gene is TRBV15, the J gene TRBJ2-4; no DNA is available, so the TRBD2 call from TCRdb remains unchecked. This CDR3 contains 14 residues. CDR1 is LNHNV, CDR2 YYDKDF, per germline (reference sequence). The CDR3 spells CATSRGGVKNIQYF.

The CDR3 sequence: CASSLFWVAGTGELFF. The chain is built from TRBV7-2 and TRBJ2-2. This CDR3 region has 16 residues. Germline V CDR1 and CDR2: SGHTA, FQGNSA.

This chain links TRBV7-2 with TRBJ1-3. CDR1 and CDR2 from the germline V gene are SGHTA and FQGNSA. CDR3 length: 14 residues. This CDR3 is CASSEQGGGNTIYF.

This chain connects TRBV7-9 to TRBJ1-1. Germline lookup yields CDR1 SEHNR and CDR2 FQNEAQ (reference sequence). The CDR3 is made up of 13 amino acids. This CDR3 reads CASSFEVGTEAFF.

The V gene is TRBV24-1, the J gene TRBJ2-2; with no DNA, the TCRdb D assignment of TRBD1 cannot be verified. The CDR3 covers 16 residues. Germline CDR1 and CDR2: KGHDR and SFDVKD. CDR3 residues: CATSDSDRGVTGELFF.

J is TRBJ1-6 and V is TRBV12-3 or TRBV12-4; TCRdb calls TRBD1, which cannot be checked without DNA. The CDR3 is made up of 14 amino acids. The chain's CDR3 is CASIPGQGPSPLHF.

This rearrangement joins TRBV28 to TRBJ2-3. CDR3 length: 14 amino acids. The germline V gene encodes CDR1 MDHEN and CDR2 SYDVKM. The CDR3 reads CASSFVGRTDTQYF.

The chain has TRBV15 and TRBJ1-1; the TCRdb call, TRBD1, lacks DNA for checking. Germline CDR1 LNHNV, CDR2 YYDKDF (reference sequence). The CDR3 has 14 residues. CDR3: CATSRDQGGSEAFF.

This rearrangement joins TRBV7-2 to TRBJ2-3. The CDR3 is 13 amino acids. Germline V lookup: CDR1 SGHTA, CDR2 FQGNSA. The CDR3: CASSFGVTDTQYF.

J is TRBJ2-5 and V is TRBV10-3; the TRBD2 assignment by TCRdb is unverifiable without DNA. CDR1 ENHRY and CDR2 SYGVKD come from the germline V gene. This CDR3 spans 18 amino acids. This CDR3 reads CATTQLAGRWRMRETQYF.

V and J are TRBV4-2 and TRBJ1-1. The CDR3 covers 15 residues. Germline CDR1 reads LGHNA; CDR2 reads YNFKEQ. The CDR3 here is CASSQEGLRGTEAFF.

This sequence joins TRBV4-3 and TRBJ2-1; TCRdb selects TRBD2, and the lack of DNA leaves this call unchecked. The CDR3 spans 16 residues. CDR1 and CDR2 from the germline V gene are LGHNA and YSLEER. This CDR3 reads CASSQETSGTHGEQFF.

This CDR3 reads CASNTRDRGRETQYF. The genes are TRBV6-2 or TRBV6-3 and TRBJ2-5; TCRdb picks TRBD1, but there is no DNA to check that call. This CDR3 has 15 amino acids. Per the germline V gene, CDR1 is MNHEY and CDR2 is SVGEGT.

This chain connects TRBV11-2 to TRBJ2-3; as DNA is missing, the TRBD2 call by TCRdb cannot be tested. The CDR3 spans 18 residues. Germline assignment: CDR1 SGHAT and CDR2 FQNNGV. CDR3 amino acids: CASSLRLAGSPITDTQYF.

The CDR3 region is CASSEGGPNWETQYF. V is TRBV2 and J is TRBJ2-5; the TRBD1 assignment by TCRdb is unverifiable without DNA. There are 15 residues in the CDR3. Germline lookup yields CDR1 SNHLY and CDR2 FYNNEI.

V usage is TRBV11-1 and J usage is TRBJ2-3; with no DNA, the TCRdb D assignment of TRBD2 cannot be verified. Germline V lookup: CDR1 SGHAT, CDR2 FQDESV (reference sequence). The CDR3 has 18 amino acids. CDR3 residues: CASSQGILRERGTDTQYF.

The chain combines TRBV10-2 with TRBJ2-5. The CDR3 covers 14 residues. From germline, CDR1 is WSHSY and CDR2 SAAADI. The CDR3 protein is CASSEWTDQETQYF.

The genes are TRBV18 and TRBJ2-6; TCRdb indicates TRBD2, and absent DNA this call remains unverified. CDR3 size: 17 residues. The germline gives CDR1 KGHSH, CDR2 LQKENI. The CDR3 loop is CASSRLAGVSGANVLTF.